The 10 T cell receptor beta chains below all came from one sample that was sequenced in a study of blood T cell repertoires in COVID-19. Some clones are missing from TCRdb's copy, which holds only in-frame ones; the method was immunoSEQ multiplex PCR. The table includes some 250,000 clones, roughly 84% detected once. Sequencing was done on a sample of peripheral blood. The receptors derive from a man aged 40-50 years with acute or convalescent COVID-19.

The chain recombines TRBV5-1 with TRBJ1-2, with 10 nucleotides matching TRBD1. CDR1 and CDR2 (germline): SGHRS, YFSETQ. The CDR3 totals 17 residues. With 3 bases clipped from V and 4 bases from J, the junction kept 12 bases outside the gene matches. In DNA, the CDR3 is TGCGCCAGCAGCTCCGAACTACCGGGACAGGGGAGCTATGGCTACACCTTC. Translating gives CASSSELPGQGSYGYTF.

There are a few counts of this clone. This chain links TRBV11-2 with TRBJ1-2; no clear D gene. Per the germline V gene, CDR1 is SGHAT and CDR2 is FQNNGV. This CDR3 has 12 amino acids. V lost 4 bases and J lost 2, with 5 bases in between. The CDR3 reads CASSSLNYGYTF. The CDR3 DNA reads TGTGCCAGCAGCTCCCTGAACTATGGCTACACCTTC.

The chain is built from TRBV13 and TRBJ2-1; no reliable D call. V was shortened by 5 bases and J by 15 bases, with 14 bases between the two germline ends. Germline V gene lookup returns CDR1 PRHDT and CDR2 FYEKMQ (reference sequence). This CDR3 is 11 amino acids long. CDR3 sequence (DNA): TGTGCCAGCAGCAACAGTGGGTTTCCGTTCTTC. This sequence encodes CASSNSGFPFF.

The genes are TRBV28 and TRBJ1-2; 8 bases line up with TRBD1. Unmatched junction bases numbered 4, after V lost 2 bases and J lost 5 bases. Germline V lookup: CDR1 MDHEN, CDR2 SYDVKM. The CDR3 length is 14 residues. CDR3 loop: CASSLGGQAYGYTF. For the CDR3, the DNA is TGTGCCAGCAGTTTAGGGGGACAGGCGTATGGCTACACCTTC.

This clone came up once. The chain is built from TRBV9 and TRBJ2-7, with 7 positions matching TRBD1. Germline V gene sequence: CDR1 SGDLS, CDR2 YYNGEE. The CDR3 runs 14 residues. J gave up 4 bases and V 6 bases, and 10 bases lay outside the gene matches. CDR3 coding DNA: TGTGCCAGCAACGCCGGGACAGCAAGTTACGAGCAGTACTTC. It specifies CASNAGTASYEQYF.

The chain joins TRBV7-6 to TRBJ2-1; 9 bases map to TRBD2. Looked up from germline, CDR1 is SGHVS and CDR2 is FNYEAQ. This CDR3 comprises 16 residues. Trimming cost V 5 bases and J 4 bases; bases outside gene matches: 9. Here the CDR3 DNA reads TGTGCCAGCAGCCCCCAGACTAGCGGAGGGTACAATGAGCAGTTCTTC. Translated: CASSPQTSGGYNEQFF.

The DNA for the CDR3 is TGTGCCAGCAGCTTATTCCAGGGGGCTTTGGGCACTGAAGCTTTCTTT. Its translation: CASSLFQGALGTEAFF. The chain recombines TRBV11-2 with TRBJ1-1; 8 bases match TRBD1. After removal of 2 bases from V and 4 bases from J, the junction contained 9 bases not matched to a gene. The CDR3 loop spans 16 amino acids. CDR1 is SGHAT and CDR2 is FQNNGV in the germline V gene.

The chain combines TRBV4-1 with TRBJ2-1; TRBD2 aligns across 9 bases. J lost 8 bases, V lost 0 bases, and 8 bases had no gene match. Germline V gives CDR1 MGHRA, CDR2 YSYEKL. The CDR3 length is 16 residues. The CDR3 region is CASSQESLAGLDEQFF. For the CDR3, the DNA is TGCGCCAGCAGCCAAGAATCTCTAGCGGGATTAGATGAGCAGTTCTTC.

This chain connects TRBV7-2 to TRBJ2-1; TRBD1 matches at 7 bases. This CDR3 has 13 residues. V was pared by 5 bases and J by 4 bases, with 2 bases of the junction left unmatched. Germline V gene sequence: CDR1 SGHTA, CDR2 FQGNSA. The CDR3 loop reads CASSPDRYNEQFF. Written as DNA, the CDR3 is TGTGCCAGCAGCCCGGACAGGTACAATGAGCAGTTCTTC.

The chain couples TRBV15 to TRBJ1-4; a weak D match, TRBD1 (6 bases). The germline V gene encodes CDR1 LNHNV and CDR2 YYDKDF (reference sequence). V dropped 7 bases and J dropped 3 bases, with 15 bases sitting between them. The CDR3 runs 15 residues. Written as DNA, the CDR3 is TGTGCCACCAAACCTCAGGGGTCGGCTAATGAAAAACTGTTTTTT. This encodes CATKPQGSANEKLFF.